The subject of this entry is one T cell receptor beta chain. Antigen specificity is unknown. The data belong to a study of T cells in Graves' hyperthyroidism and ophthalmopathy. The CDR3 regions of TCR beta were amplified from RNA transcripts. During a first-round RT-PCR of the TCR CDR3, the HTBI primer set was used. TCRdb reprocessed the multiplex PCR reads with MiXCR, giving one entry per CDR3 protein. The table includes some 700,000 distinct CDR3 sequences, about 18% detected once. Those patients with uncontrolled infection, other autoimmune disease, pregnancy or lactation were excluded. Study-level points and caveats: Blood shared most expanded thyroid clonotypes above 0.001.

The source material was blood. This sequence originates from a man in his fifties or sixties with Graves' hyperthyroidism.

CDR3 loop: CASSGLAGVADTQYF. CDR3 bases: TGTGCCAGCAGCGGACTAGCGGGAGTTGCAGATACGCAGTATTTT. The genes are TRBV28 and TRBJ2-3; 13 nucleotides line up with TRBD2. V trimming: 6 bases; J trimming: 4 bases; junction bases outside the gene matches: 4. CDR3 size: 15 residues. Germline CDR1 reads MDHEN; CDR2 reads SYDVKM.